This TCR beta chain was profiled in a study of cytomegalovirus exposure and HLA in healthy donors. The method was immunoSEQ multiplex PCR; TCRdb's version includes in-frame clones alone and lacks a portion of them. The table lists some 150,000 clones, roughly 86% of them singletons. CDR3 length: 15 residues. Germline V gene data show CDR1 as SGHNT and CDR2 as YYREEE (reference sequence). V was clipped by 9 bases and J by 4 bases, with 22 bases between them. The chain uses TRBV5-4 and TRBJ1-2, with TRBD1 as a possible D gene (6 bases). The TCR originated in a man in his late teens or twenties in good health and CMV-seropositive. The sequenced material came from PBMCs. DNA for the CDR3: TGTGCCACTCACACCCCGGGACAACACTCCTATGGCTACACCTTC. Protein: CATHTPGQHSYGYTF.